The 31 T cell receptor beta chains in this list originate from one sample, sequenced in a study of Ad26.COV2.S vaccination and SARS-CoV-2 variants. Method: immunoSEQ multiplex PCR; TCRdb's copy keeps in-frame clones and lacks some. The table has hundreds of thousands of clones, approximately 90% seen once. Treatment here: around 19 received Ad26.COV2.S at low or high dose, single or two shots; 5 received placebo; per-sample allocation not given. The investigators took samples on day 63 after the first vaccine or placebo injection. The source material was peripheral blood, sampled in a trial of Ad26.COV2.S vaccine versus placebo. The receptors were sampled from a person between 18 and 60 years old who received the Ad26.COV2.S COVID-19 vaccine or a placebo.

This chain connects TRBV29-1 to TRBJ1-1; no clear D. Germline V gene data show CDR1 as SQVTM and CDR2 as ANQGSEA. The CDR3 contains 14 residues. With 4 bases removed from V and 2 bases from J, the gap between germline ends came to 14 bases. The CDR3 DNA reads TGCAGCGTTGCTCTGACAAGAATCAACACTGAAGCTTTCTTT. Protein: CSVALTRINTEAFF. Complete variable domain (other parts from reference TRBV29-1 and TRBJ1-1): SAVISQKPSRDICQRGTSLTIQCQVDSQVTMMFWYRQQPGQSLTLIATANQGSEATYESGFVIDKFPISRPNLTFSTLTVSNMSPEDSSIYLCSVALTRINTEAFFGQGTRLTVV.

This clone was found once. Other nucleotide sequences in the sample specify the same CDR3. V gene TRBV5-1 combines with J gene TRBJ1-1; D gene ambiguous. The V end lost 1 base, the J end lost 0 bases, and 10 bases lay between the germline ends. Germline V gives CDR1 SGHRS, CDR2 YFSETQ. The CDR3 is 15 amino acids. This CDR3 reads CASSLTGLLNTEAFF. The CDR3 nucleotides are TGCGCCAGCAGCTTGACTGGTCTTCTGAACACTGAAGCTTTCTTT.

This rearrangement joins TRBV6-6 to TRBJ2-7; 8 bases fit TRBD1. The germline V gene has CDR1 MNHNY and CDR2 SVGAGI (reference sequence). CDR3 length: 14 amino acids. Unmatched junction bases numbered 6, after V lost 4 bases and J lost 4 bases. CDR3 nucleotides: TGTGCCAGCAGTTTTGGGACAGGAGGATACGAGCAGTACTTC. It codes for CASSFGTGGYEQYF.

V gene TRBV19 combines with J gene TRBJ2-7; the D is unclear. Trimming removed 4 bases at V and 2 bases at J, with 6 bases between. There are 12 residues in the CDR3. Germline-derived CDR1 and CDR2 are LNHDA and SQIVND (reference sequence). DNA of the CDR3: TGTGCCAGTAGTAAGGATGCCTACGAGCAGTACTTC. Protein product: CASSKDAYEQYF. Full variable domain (missing parts from reference TRBV19 and TRBJ2-7): DGGITQSPKYLFRKEGQNVTLSCEQNLNHDAMYWYRQDPGQGLRLIYYSQIVNDFQKGDIAEGYSVSREKKESFPLTVTSAQKNPTAFYLCASSKDAYEQYFGPGTRLTVT.

The rearrangement uses TRBV6-2 or TRBV6-3 and TRBJ2-7; 8 nucleotides line up with TRBD2. The germline gives CDR1 MNHEY, CDR2 SVGEGT. V lost 5 bases, J lost 9 bases, and 9 bases stayed unmatched. This CDR3 region has 13 residues. CDR3 bases: TGTGCCAGCAGTCGGGGGAGCGGGAGCGGGCAGTACTTC. Translating it yields CASSRGSGSGQYF.

This chain uses TRBV7-9 with TRBJ2-1, with 9 bases that match TRBD2. CDR1 and CDR2 from the germline V gene are SEHNR and FQNEAQ (reference sequence). This CDR3 is 15 amino acids long. The trim removed 6 bases at V and 10 bases at J, leaving 13 bases unmatched. CDR3 nucleotide sequence: TGTGCCAGCAGTCGGAGTTTAGCGGGAGACTCCGAGCAGTTCTTC. This translates into CASSRSLAGDSEQFF.

The chain combines TRBV19 with TRBJ2-1; D is unresolved. V was trimmed by 3 bases and J by 2 bases, leaving 5 bases between them. Germline CDR1 LNHDA, CDR2 SQIVND (reference sequence). This CDR3 comprises 13 residues. CDR3 region: CASSMLPYNEQFF. The CDR3 DNA is TGTGCCAGTAGTATGTTACCCTACAATGAGCAGTTCTTC.

The CDR3 spells CASSFMAGRPGELFF. The CDR3 DNA sequence: TGTGCCAGCAGCTTTATGGCGGGGAGGCCCGGGGAGCTGTTTTTT. The J gene is TRBJ2-2, the V gene TRBV7-9, with TRBD2 as a possible D gene (6 bases). The CDR3 contains 15 residues. The germline CDR1 and CDR2 sequences are SEHNR and FQNEAQ (reference sequence). V was shortened by 3 bases and J by 6 bases, with 14 bases between the two germline ends.

The V gene is TRBV5-4, the J gene TRBJ2-1; the D gene is possibly TRBD2 (6 bases). Trimming pared 6 bases from V and 4 bases from J, leaving 17 bases between. The CDR3 extends over 15 amino acids. Germline V CDR1 and CDR2: SGHNT, YYREEE (reference sequence). CDR3 region: CASNQAGKLYNEQFF. Here the CDR3 DNA reads TGTGCCAGCAACCAAGCGGGTAAGCTTTACAATGAGCAGTTCTTC.

This clone was seen a few times. This chain links TRBV3-1 (or the pseudogene TRBV3-2) with TRBJ2-2; D is unresolved. This CDR3 contains 14 residues. Per the germline V gene, CDR1 is LGHDT and CDR2 is YNNKEL (reference sequence). Trimming left V 0 bases short and J 5 bases short, with 7 bases between. The CDR3, as DNA: TGTGCCAGCAGCCAAGAAGGTCGGACCGGGGAGCTGTTTTTT. It codes for CASSQEGRTGELFF.

V gene TRBV30 combines with J gene TRBJ2-5; D remains unclear. The CDR3 has 15 amino acids. Germline V lookup: CDR1 GTSNPN, CDR2 SVGIG (reference sequence). The V and J ends lost 5 bases and 0 bases respectively, with 16 bases between them. The CDR3: CAWDSWLTYQETQYF. The CDR3 DNA is TGTGCCTGGGATTCCTGGCTCACGTACCAAGAGACCCAGTACTTC.

This chain joins TRBV27 and TRBJ2-6; D perhaps matches TRBD1 (6 bases). The CDR3 spans 19 residues. The V end lost 5 bases, the J end lost 4 bases, and 24 bases lay between the germline ends. CDR1 MNHEY and CDR2 SMNVEV come from the germline V gene (reference sequence). The CDR3 DNA reads TGTGCCAGCAGTCCAGAGCAGGGGTCGAATTTTCCGGGGGCCAACGTCCTGACTTTC. Its translation is CASSPEQGSNFPGANVLTF.

This sequence joins TRBV28 and TRBJ2-1; 7 bases are a match to TRBD2. CDR1 is MDHEN and CDR2 is SYDVKM in the germline V gene. V lost 7 bases and J lost 8; bases outside the gene matches: 17. The CDR3 extends over 16 amino acids. The CDR3 nucleotides are TGTGCCAGCACTCCTGGGGGGGAGAGCCCCCGAGATGAGCAGTTCTTC. It translates to CASTPGGESPRDEQFF.

The gene calls are TRBV7-3 and TRBJ2-1; TRBD2 might be the D (5 bases). Germline CDR1 SGHTA, CDR2 FQGTGA. The CDR3 is 12 residues long. Trimming cost V 2 bases and J 15 bases, with 14 bases left between them. The CDR3 loop reads CASSLPGRSPFF. The CDR3 DNA follows: TGTGCCAGCAGCTTACCGGGAAGAAGCCCGTTCTTC.

Here the CDR3 reads CASSRGGKSTDTQYF. In DNA form, the CDR3 reads TGTGCCAGCAGCCGAGGCGGAAAAAGCACAGATACGCAGTATTTT. The chain links TRBV6-5 to TRBJ2-3; D is unresolved. CDR1 is MNHEY and CDR2 is SVGAGI in the germline V gene. V lost 6 bases, J lost 0 bases, and 13 bases lay in between. The CDR3 contains 15 residues.

The CDR3 spells CASSQELSGTSGSRSYEQYF. CDR3 sequence (DNA): TGTGCCAGCAGCCAAGAATTATCTGGGACTAGCGGGAGTAGGTCCTACGAGCAGTACTTC. V and J are TRBV14 and TRBJ2-7; TRBD2 agrees at 14 bases. Losses at the gene ends were 0 bases for V and 1 base for J; bases not matched to a gene: 11. CDR1 is SGHDN and CDR2 is FVKESK in the germline V gene. This CDR3 spans 20 amino acids.

This chain links TRBV19 with TRBJ2-7; 12 nucleotides agree with TRBD2. Trimming took 4 bases from V and 3 from J; bases not matched to a gene: 7. CDR3 length equals 16 residues. Per the germline V gene, CDR1 is LNHDA and CDR2 is SQIVND (reference sequence). DNA for the CDR3: TGTGCCAGTAGTACAACCGGACTAGCGGGAATCTACGAGCAGTACTTC. Translating gives CASSTTGLAGIYEQYF.

This clone is a singleton in its sample. The V call is TRBV5-1, the J call TRBJ1-6; D may be TRBD1 (6 bases). There are 14 residues in the CDR3. The germline gives CDR1 SGHRS, CDR2 YFSETQ. Between the trimmed V and J ends, which lost 6 bases and 7 bases, there was a span of 14 bases. This CDR3 is CASTMGTGNSPLHF. CDR3 coding DNA: TGCGCCAGCACCATGGGAACAGGGAATTCACCCCTCCACTTT. Drawing the rest from reference TRBV5-1 and TRBJ1-6, the complete variable domain is KAGVTQTPRYLIKTRGQQVTLSCSPISGHRSVSWYQQTPGQGLQFLFEYFSETQRNKGNFPGRFSGRQFSNSRSEMNVSTLELGDSALYLCASTMGTGNSPLHFGNGTRLTVT.

The chain employs TRBV19 and TRBJ2-1; 8 nucleotides line up with TRBD2. In germline, CDR1 is LNHDA, CDR2 SQIVND (reference sequence). V gave up 0 bases and J gave up 7 bases; unmatched junction bases: 11. CDR3 length: 17 residues. The CDR3 protein is CASSIDREVAGLNEQFF. CDR3 sequence (DNA): TGTGCCAGTAGTATAGATCGAGAGGTAGCGGGATTGAATGAGCAGTTCTTC.

The chain has TRBV5-1 and TRBJ2-1, with D maybe TRBD1 (6 bases). Per germline, CDR1 SGHRS and CDR2 YFSETQ. This CDR3 region has 15 residues. V dropped 4 bases and J dropped 4 bases, with 15 bases sitting between them. CDR3 residues: CASSSTNRAYNEQFF. The DNA for the CDR3 is TGCGCCAGCAGCAGCACAAACAGGGCATACAATGAGCAGTTCTTC.

The genes are TRBV19 and TRBJ1-1, with D perhaps TRBD1 (5 bases). Germline CDR1 is LNHDA and CDR2 is SQIVND (reference sequence). Trimming pared 11 bases from V and 2 bases from J, leaving 18 bases between. The CDR3 runs 14 residues. Here the CDR3 DNA reads TGTGCCGCGAGCGACGGGACGACTAACACTGAAGCTTTCTTT. This codes for CAASDGTTNTEAFF.

This chain connects TRBV7-3 to TRBJ2-2; 11 bases are a match to TRBD2. The CDR3 covers 17 residues. Germline V CDR1 and CDR2: SGHTA, FQGTGA. V was clipped by 5 bases and J by 6 bases; unmatched bases: 11. The CDR3, as DNA: TGTGCCAGCAGCCCCGGGCATAGCGGGAGGGGTGCCGGGGAGCTGTTTTTT. It yields the protein CASSPGHSGRGAGELFF.

This chain connects TRBV24-1 to TRBJ2-3; TRBD2 is a possible D gene (7 bases). The CDR3 has 15 residues. Germline CDR1 is KGHDR and CDR2 is SFDVKD. The V gene lost 5 bases and the J gene lost 4 bases, with 15 bases spanning the gap. The CDR3 is CATSGTGGASDTQYF. The CDR3, as DNA: TGTGCCACCAGTGGGACGGGGGGCGCTTCAGATACGCAGTATTTT.

This chain joins TRBV29-1 and TRBJ2-7; D is ambiguous. The ends were cut back, 5 bases at V and 2 bases at J, with 13 bases in the middle. This CDR3 contains 13 residues. CDR1 is SQVTM, CDR2 ANQGSEA, per germline. The CDR3 loop reads CSVRGLATYEQYF. In nucleotides, the CDR3 is TGCAGCGTTCGCGGCTTGGCAACCTACGAGCAGTACTTC.

The chain couples TRBV12-3 or TRBV12-4 to TRBJ2-2; D tentatively reads TRBD1 or TRBD2 (5 bases each). Trimming took off 5 bases at V and 6 bases at J, with 10 bases between the two ends. This CDR3 spans 13 amino acids. CDR3 DNA: TGTGCCAGCAGTGTCCTGGGGGCCGGGGAGCTGTTTTTT. Translated: CASSVLGAGELFF.

The chain employs TRBV11-3 and TRBJ1-1; D gene ambiguous. The CDR3 contains 15 residues. V was clipped by 2 bases and J by 1 base, with 11 bases between them. Germline V gene lookup returns CDR1 SGHNT and CDR2 YENEEA. DNA of the CDR3: TGTGCCAGCAGCTTAAGTCCAGGCCCGAACACTGAAGCTTTCTTT. This sequence encodes CASSLSPGPNTEAFF.

This sequence joins TRBV4-2 and TRBJ1-6; perhaps TRBD1 as D (5 bases). The V and J ends lost 0 bases and 10 bases respectively, with 16 bases between them. The germline V gene has CDR1 LGHNA and CDR2 YNFKEQ. The CDR3 loop spans 16 amino acids. The CDR3 DNA reads TGTGCCAGCAGCCAAGAGAAAGGGAGAAGGGGCTCACCCCTCCACTTT. The encoded protein is CASSQEKGRRGSPLHF.

The J gene is TRBJ2-2, the V gene TRBV2; 7 bases are a match to TRBD2. The V and J ends lost 2 bases and 0 bases, in that order; junction bases with no gene match: 9. Germline V gives CDR1 SNHLY, CDR2 FYNNEI. The CDR3 length is 18 residues. Written as DNA, the CDR3 is TGTGCCAGCAGTGAAATCTGGCTAGCGGACTCGAACACCGGGGAGCTGTTTTTT. This encodes CASSEIWLADSNTGELFF.

The V gene is TRBV7-6, the J gene TRBJ2-7, with TRBD2 identical over 9 bases. This CDR3 spans 17 amino acids. Germline values: CDR1 SGHVS, CDR2 FNYEAQ. V lost 5 bases and J lost 0; bases outside the gene matches: 11. The CDR3 nucleotides read TGTGCCAGCAGCCCCGGGACTAGCCGTTTGGGCTCCTACGAGCAGTACTTC. Translating gives CASSPGTSRLGSYEQYF.

The chain employs TRBV19 and TRBJ1-2; 7 nucleotides line up with TRBD1. Trimming at V came to 6 bases and at J to 4 bases, leaving 8 bases not matched to a gene. Germline V gives CDR1 LNHDA, CDR2 SQIVND (reference sequence). The CDR3 extends over 14 amino acids. CDR3: CASSKPGQSYGYTF. DNA for the CDR3: TGTGCCAGTAGCAAACCGGGACAGAGCTATGGCTACACCTTC.

The chain recombines TRBV7-6 with TRBJ1-1; the D is unclear. The CDR3 has 16 amino acids. The V gene lost 0 bases and the J gene lost 3 bases, with 14 bases spanning the gap. Germline CDR1 and CDR2: SGHVS and FNYEAQ. The CDR3 loop is CASSLAARWGDTEAFF. CDR3 nucleotides: TGTGCCAGCAGCTTAGCGGCCAGGTGGGGTGACACTGAAGCTTTCTTT.